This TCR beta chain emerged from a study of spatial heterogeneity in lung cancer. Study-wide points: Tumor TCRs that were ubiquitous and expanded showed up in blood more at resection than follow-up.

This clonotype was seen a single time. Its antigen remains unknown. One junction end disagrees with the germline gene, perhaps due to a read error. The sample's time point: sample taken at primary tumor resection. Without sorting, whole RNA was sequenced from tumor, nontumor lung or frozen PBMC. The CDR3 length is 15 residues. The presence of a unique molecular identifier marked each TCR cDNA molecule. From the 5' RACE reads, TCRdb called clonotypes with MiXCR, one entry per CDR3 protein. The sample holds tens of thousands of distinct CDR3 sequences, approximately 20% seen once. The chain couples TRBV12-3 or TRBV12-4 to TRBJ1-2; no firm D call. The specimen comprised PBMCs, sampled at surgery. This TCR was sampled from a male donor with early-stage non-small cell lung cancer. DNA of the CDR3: TGTGCCAGCAGTGGCCCCCAATCGAAGGGATATGGCTTCACCTTC. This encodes CASSGPQSKGYGFTF.